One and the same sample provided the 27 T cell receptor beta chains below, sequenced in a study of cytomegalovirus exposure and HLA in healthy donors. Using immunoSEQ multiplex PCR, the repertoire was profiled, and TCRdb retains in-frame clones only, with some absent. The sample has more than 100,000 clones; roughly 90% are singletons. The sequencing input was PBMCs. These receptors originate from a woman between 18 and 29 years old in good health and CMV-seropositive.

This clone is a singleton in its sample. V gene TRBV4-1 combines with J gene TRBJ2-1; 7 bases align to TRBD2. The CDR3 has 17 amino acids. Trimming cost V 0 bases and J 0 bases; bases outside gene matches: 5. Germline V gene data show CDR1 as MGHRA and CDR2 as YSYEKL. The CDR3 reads CASSQERGGGSYNEQFF. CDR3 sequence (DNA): TGCGCCAGCAGCCAAGAACGGGGCGGGGGCTCCTACAATGAGCAGTTCTTC.

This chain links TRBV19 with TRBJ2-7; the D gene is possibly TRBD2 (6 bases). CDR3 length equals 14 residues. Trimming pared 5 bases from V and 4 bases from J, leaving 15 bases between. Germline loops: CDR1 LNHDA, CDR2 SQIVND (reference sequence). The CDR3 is CASSSGTGNYEQYF. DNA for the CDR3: TGTGCCAGTAGTTCCGGGACTGGTAATTACGAGCAGTACTTC.

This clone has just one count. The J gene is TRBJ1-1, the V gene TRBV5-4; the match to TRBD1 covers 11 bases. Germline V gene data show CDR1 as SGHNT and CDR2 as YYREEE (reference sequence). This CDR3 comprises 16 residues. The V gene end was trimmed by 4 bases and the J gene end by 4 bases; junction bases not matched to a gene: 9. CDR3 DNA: TGTGCCAGCAGCGAAGGGTACGGACAGGGGGCCACTGAAGCTTTCTTT. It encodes CASSEGYGQGATEAFF.

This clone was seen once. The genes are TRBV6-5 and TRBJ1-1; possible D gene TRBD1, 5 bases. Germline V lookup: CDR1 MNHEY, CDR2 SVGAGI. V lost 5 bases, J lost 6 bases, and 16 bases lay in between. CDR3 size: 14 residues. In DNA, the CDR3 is TGTGCCAGCAGTAAGGACGGGGGTTGGCCTGAAGCTTTCTTT. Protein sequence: CASSKDGGWPEAFF.

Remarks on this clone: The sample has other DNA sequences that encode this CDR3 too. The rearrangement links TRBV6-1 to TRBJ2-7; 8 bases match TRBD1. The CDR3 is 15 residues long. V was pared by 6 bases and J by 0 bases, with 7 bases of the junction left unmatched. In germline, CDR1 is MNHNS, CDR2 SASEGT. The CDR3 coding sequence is TGTGCCAGCAGACCCGGACAGGGAGCCTCCTACGAGCAGTACTTC. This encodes CASRPGQGASYEQYF.

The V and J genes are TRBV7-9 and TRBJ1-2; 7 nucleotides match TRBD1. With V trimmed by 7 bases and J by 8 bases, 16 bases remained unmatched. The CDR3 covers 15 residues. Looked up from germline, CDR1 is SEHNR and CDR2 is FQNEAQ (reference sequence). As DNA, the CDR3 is TGTGCCAGCACCATTTCAGTAGAGGGGGCGAGAGGCTACACCTTC. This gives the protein CASTISVEGARGYTF. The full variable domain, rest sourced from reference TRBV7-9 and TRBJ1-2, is DTGVSQNPRHKITKRGQNVTFRCDPISEHNRLYWYRQTLGQGPEFLTYFQNEAQLEKSRLLSDRFSAERPKGSFSTLEIQRTEQGDSAMYLCASTISVEGARGYTFGSGTRLTVV.

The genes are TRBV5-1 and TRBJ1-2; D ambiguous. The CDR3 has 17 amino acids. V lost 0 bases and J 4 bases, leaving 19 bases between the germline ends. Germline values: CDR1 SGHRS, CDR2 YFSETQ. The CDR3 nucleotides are TGCGCCAGCAGCTTGGTCTCGTTTCAGGCCTCAGCCTATGGCTACACCTTC. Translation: CASSLVSFQASAYGYTF.

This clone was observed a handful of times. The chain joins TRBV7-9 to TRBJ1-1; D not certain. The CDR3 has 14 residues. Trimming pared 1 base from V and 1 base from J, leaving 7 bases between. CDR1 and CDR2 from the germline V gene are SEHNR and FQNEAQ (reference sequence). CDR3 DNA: TGTGCCAGCAGCTTAGGGGCACAGAACACTGAAGCTTTCTTT. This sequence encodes CASSLGAQNTEAFF.

The CDR3 region has the DNA TGTGCCAGCAACCCGGGACTAGCGGGAGGCGCCAACACCGGGGAGCTGTTTTTT. This codes for CASNPGLAGGANTGELFF. This chain uses TRBV9 with TRBJ2-2, with 15 positions matching TRBD2. The germline CDR1 and CDR2 sequences are SGDLS and YYNGEE. Trimming at V came to 6 bases and at J to 2 bases, leaving 8 bases not matched to a gene. The length of the CDR3 is 18 residues.

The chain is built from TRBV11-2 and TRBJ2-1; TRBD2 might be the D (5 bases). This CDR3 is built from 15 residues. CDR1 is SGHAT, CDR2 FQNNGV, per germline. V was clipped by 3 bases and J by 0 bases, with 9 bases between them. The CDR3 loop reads CASSLEDNSYNEQFF. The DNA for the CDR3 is TGTGCCAGCAGCTTGGAGGATAACTCCTACAATGAGCAGTTCTTC.

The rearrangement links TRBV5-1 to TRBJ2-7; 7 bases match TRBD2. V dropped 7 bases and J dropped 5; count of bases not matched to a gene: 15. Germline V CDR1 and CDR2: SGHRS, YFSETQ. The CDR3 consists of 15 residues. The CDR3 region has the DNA TGCGCCAGCCGATCGACCCCGGGAGGCAAGGACGAGCAGTACTTC. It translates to CASRSTPGGKDEQYF.

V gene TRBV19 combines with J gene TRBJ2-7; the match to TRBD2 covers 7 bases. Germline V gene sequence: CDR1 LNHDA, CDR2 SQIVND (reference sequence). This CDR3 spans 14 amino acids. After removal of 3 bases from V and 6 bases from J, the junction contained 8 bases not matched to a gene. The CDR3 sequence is CASSIGGSWAEQYF. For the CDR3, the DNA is TGTGCCAGTAGTATCGGCGGGAGTTGGGCCGAGCAGTACTTC.

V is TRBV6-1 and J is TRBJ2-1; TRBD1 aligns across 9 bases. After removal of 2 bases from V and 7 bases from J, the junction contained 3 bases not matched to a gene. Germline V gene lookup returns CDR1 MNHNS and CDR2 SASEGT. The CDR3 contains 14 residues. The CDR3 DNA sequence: TGTGCCAGCAGTGAACTGGGACAGGGTAATGAGCAGTTCTTC. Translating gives CASSELGQGNEQFF.

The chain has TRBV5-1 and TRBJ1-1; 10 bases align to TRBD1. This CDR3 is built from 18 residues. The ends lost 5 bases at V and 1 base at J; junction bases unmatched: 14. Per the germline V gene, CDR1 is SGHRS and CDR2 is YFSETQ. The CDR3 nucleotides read TGCGCCAGCAGTCCGAGGGCCGGGACAGGGGTTAGGAACACTGAAGCTTTCTTT. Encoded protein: CASSPRAGTGVRNTEAFF.

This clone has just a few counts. The CDR3 here is CASSPGGQMYF. CDR3 in DNA: TGTGCCAGCAGCCCCGGGGGTCAGATGTACTTC. The genes are TRBV5-4 and TRBJ2-7, with D maybe TRBD2 (6 bases). Germline lookup yields CDR1 SGHNT and CDR2 YYREEE (reference sequence). Trimming removed 4 bases from V and 12 bases from J, with 14 bases in between. The CDR3 is 11 amino acids.

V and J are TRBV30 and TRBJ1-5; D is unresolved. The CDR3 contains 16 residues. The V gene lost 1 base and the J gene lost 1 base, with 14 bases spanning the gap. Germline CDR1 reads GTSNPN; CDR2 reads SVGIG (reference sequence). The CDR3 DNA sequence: TGTGCCTGGAGTGAAAGAGGGAGAGGAAGCAATCAGCCCCAGCATTTT. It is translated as CAWSERGRGSNQPQHF.

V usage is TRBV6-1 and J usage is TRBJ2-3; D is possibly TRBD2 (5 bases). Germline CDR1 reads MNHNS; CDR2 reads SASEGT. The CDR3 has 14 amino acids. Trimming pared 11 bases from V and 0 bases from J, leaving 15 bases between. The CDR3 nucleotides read TGTGCCGCCCGGACTTTGCTTAGCACAGATACGCAGTATTTT. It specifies CAARTLLSTDTQYF.

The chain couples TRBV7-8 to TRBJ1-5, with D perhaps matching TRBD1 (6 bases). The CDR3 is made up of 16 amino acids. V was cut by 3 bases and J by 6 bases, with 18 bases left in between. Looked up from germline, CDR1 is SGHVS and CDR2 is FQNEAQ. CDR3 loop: CASSFRGGGRLQPQHF. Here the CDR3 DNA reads TGTGCCAGCAGCTTTAGGGGCGGGGGGCGCCTTCAGCCCCAGCATTTT.

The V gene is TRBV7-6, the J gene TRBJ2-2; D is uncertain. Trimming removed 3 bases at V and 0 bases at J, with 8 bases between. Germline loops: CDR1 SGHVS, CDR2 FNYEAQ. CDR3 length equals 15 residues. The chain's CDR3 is CASSFVRSNTGELFF. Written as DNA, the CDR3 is TGTGCCAGCAGCTTTGTCCGTTCGAACACCGGGGAGCTGTTTTTT.

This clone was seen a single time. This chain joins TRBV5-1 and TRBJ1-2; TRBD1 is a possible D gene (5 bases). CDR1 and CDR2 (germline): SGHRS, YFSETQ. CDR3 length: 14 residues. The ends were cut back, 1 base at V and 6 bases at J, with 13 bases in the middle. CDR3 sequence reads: CASSLSQGLDGYTF. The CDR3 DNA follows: TGCGCCAGCAGCTTGAGCCAGGGCCTGGATGGCTACACCTTC.

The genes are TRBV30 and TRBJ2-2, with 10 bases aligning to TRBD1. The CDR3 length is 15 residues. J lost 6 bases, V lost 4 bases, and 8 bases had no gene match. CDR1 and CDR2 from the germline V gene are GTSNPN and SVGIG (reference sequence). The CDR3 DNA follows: TGTGCCTGGAACACGGGACAGGGGAGATCCGGGGAGCTGTTTTTT. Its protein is CAWNTGQGRSGELFF.

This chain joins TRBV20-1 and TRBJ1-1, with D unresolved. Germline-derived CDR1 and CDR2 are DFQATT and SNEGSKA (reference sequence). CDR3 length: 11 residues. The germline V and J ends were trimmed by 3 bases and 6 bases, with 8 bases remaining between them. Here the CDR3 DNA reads TGCAGTGCTAGGTTTGTCGCTGAAGCTTTCTTT. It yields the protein CSARFVAEAFF.

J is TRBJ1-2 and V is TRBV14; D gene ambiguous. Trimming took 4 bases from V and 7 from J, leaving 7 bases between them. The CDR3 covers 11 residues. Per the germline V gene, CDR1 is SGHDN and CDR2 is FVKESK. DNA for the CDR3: TGTGCCAGCAGCCCCGGGTCTGGCTACACCTTC. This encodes CASSPGSGYTF.

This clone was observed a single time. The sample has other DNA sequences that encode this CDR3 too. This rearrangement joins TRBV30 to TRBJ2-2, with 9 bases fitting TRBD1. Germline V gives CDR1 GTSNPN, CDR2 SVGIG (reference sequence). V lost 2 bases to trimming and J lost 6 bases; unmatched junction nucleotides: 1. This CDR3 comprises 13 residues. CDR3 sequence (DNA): TGTGCCTGGAGTCGGACAGGGGCCGGGGAGCTGTTTTTT. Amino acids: CAWSRTGAGELFF.

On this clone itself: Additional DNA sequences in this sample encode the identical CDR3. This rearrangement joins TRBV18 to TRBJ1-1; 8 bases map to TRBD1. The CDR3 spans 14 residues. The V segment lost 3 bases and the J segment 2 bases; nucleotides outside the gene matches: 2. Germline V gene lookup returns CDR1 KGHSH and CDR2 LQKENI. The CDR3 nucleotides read TGTGCCAGCTCACCCGGGACAGGTAACACTGAAGCTTTCTTT. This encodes CASSPGTGNTEAFF. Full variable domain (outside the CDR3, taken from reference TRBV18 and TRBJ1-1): NAGVMQNPRHLVRRRGQEARLRCSPMKGHSHVYWYRQLPEEGLKFMVYLQKENIIDESGMPKERFSAEFPKEGPSILRIQQVVRGDSAAYFCASSPGTGNTEAFFGQGTRLTVV.

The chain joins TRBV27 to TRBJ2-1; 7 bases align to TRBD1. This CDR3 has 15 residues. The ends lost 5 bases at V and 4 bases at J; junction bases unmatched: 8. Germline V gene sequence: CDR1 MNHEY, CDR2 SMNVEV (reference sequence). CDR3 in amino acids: CASSTGTEAYNEQFF. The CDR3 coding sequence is TGTGCCAGCAGTACCGGGACAGAAGCTTACAATGAGCAGTTCTTC.

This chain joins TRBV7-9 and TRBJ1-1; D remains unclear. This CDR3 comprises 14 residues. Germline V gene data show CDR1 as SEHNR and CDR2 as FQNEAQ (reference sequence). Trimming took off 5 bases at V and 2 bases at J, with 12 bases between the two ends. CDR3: CASSPPGSNTEAFF. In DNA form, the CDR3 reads TGTGCCAGCAGCCCACCTGGTAGTAACACTGAAGCTTTCTTT.